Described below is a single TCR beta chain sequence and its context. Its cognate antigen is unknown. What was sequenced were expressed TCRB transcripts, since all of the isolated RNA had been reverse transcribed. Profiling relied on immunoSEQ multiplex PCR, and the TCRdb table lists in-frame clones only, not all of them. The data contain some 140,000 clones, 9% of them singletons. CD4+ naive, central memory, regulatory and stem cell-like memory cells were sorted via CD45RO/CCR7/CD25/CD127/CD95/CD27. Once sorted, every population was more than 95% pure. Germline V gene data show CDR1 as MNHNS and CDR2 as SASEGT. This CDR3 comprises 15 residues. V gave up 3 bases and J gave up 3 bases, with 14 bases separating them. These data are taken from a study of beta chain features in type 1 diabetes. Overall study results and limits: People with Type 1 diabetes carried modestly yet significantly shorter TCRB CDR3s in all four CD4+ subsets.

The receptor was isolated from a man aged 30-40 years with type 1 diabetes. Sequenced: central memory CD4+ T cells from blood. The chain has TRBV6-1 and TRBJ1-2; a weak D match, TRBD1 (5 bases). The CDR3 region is CASSEAAGRHYGYTF. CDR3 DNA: TGTGCCAGCAGTGAGGCGGCAGGGAGGCACTATGGCTACACCTTC.